The T cell receptor beta chain described here comes from a study of blood T cell repertoires in COVID-19. CDR3 length: 16 residues. Germline V gives CDR1 WSHSY, CDR2 SAAADI. V was pared by 2 bases and J by 5 bases, with 6 bases of the junction left unmatched. Per the authors' pipeline: Quantification of nucleated cells was approximated via reference gene primer amplification. Assay used: immunoSEQ multiplex PCR; TCRdb lists only in-frame clones, some missing. The V and J calls and clone size are taken from that table; D and trimming were inferred from the DNA. The table shows roughly 180,000 clones, with 85% to 90% occurring only once.

The receptor's source is a man aged 18 to 35 with acute or convalescent COVID-19. The material sequenced was peripheral blood. This sequence joins TRBV10-2 and TRBJ2-5; 12 bases match TRBD2. The CDR3 DNA reads as TGCGCCAGCAGTGAGGGACTAGCGGGGAAGAGGGAGACCCAGTACTTC. This encodes CASSEGLAGKRETQYF.